A selection of T cell receptor beta chains follows, all from one sample in a study of persistence of HIV-infected CD4 T cells. Data came from immunoSEQ multiplex PCR; TCRdb stores just in-frame clones and leaves some out. The profile shows under 20,000 clones, 60% to 80% of them singletons. No cognate antigen is known for these TCRs. The sample in question was CD4+ T cells sorted from PBMCs after roughly 18-hour stimulation, obtained from a patient who received antiretroviral therapy. The receptors originated from an adult woman with HIV who was CMV-seropositive. The CDR3 runs from the conserved cysteine through the conserved F or W. The order of the fields is J gene, clone size, V gene, D gene, CDR3 protein, CDR3 DNA. The D gene is left open where the match is weak. Clone size is given for some rows only: seen once, a few or many times, or a class if the clone is expanded.

TRBJ2-3 | medium-sized | TRBV2 | TRBD2 | CASSARTSGGTDTQYF | TGTGCCAGCAGTGCCCGGACTAGCGGGGGCACAGATACGCAGTATTTT
TRBJ2-1 | . | TRBV29-1 | . | CSVRLRPHVQFF | TGCAGCGTTAGACTTCGCCCTCACGTGCAGTTCTTC
TRBJ2-2 | . | TRBV4-1 | . | CASSQERGWNTGELFF | TGCGCCAGCAGCCAAGAAAGGGGTTGGAACACCGGGGAGCTGTTTTTT
TRBJ1-6 | . | TRBV7-9 | TRBD1 | CASTTGQENYNSPLHF | TGTGCCAGCACCACGGGACAGGAAAACTATAATTCACCCCTCCACTTT
TRBJ2-3 | . | TRBV5-1 | . | CASSLAGVDTQYF | TGCGCCAGCAGCTTAGCAGGGGTAGATACGCAGTATTTT
TRBJ1-3 | . | TRBV18 | . | CASSPPTGFSGNTIYF | TGTGCCAGCTCACCCCCAACCGGGTTCTCTGGAAACACCATATATTTT
TRBJ2-6 | . | TRBV2 | . | CASSEQGFGANVLTF | TGTGCCAGCAGTGAGCAGGGGTTTGGGGCCAACGTCCTGACTTTC
TRBJ1-2 | . | TRBV27 | TRBD1 | CASSQGASGYTF | TGTGCCAGCAGCCAGGGGGCAAGTGGCTACACCTTC
TRBJ2-2 | . | TRBV19 | TRBD1 | CASSTRTGIAGELFF | TGTGCCAGTAGTACGAGGACAGGGATCGCCGGGGAGCTGTTTTTT
TRBJ1-4 | . | TRBV24-1 | TRBD1 | CATSTGGLNEKLFF | TGTGCCACCAGCACAGGGGGACTTAATGAAAAACTGTTTTTT
TRBJ2-3 | . | TRBV11-3 | . | CASSLGLPDTQYF | TGTGCCAGCAGCTTAGGCCTGCCAGATACGCAGTATTTT
TRBJ1-2 | . | TRBV7-2 | TRBD1 | CASSLGSGGNYGYTF | TGTGCCAGCAGCTTAGGGTCAGGGGGCAACTATGGCTACACCTTC
TRBJ2-2 | . | TRBV13 | TRBD1 | CASSFTRTGLHNTGELFF | TGTGCCAGCAGCTTCACCCGGACAGGGTTACATAACACCGGGGAGCTGTTTTTT
TRBJ2-1 | once | TRBV6-5 | . | CASSYSTTIGNEQFF | TGTGCCAGCAGTTACTCGACTACCATAGGGAATGAGCAGTTCTTC
TRBJ2-6 | few | TRBV29-1 | . | CSVEFTGANVLTF | TGCAGCGTTGAGTTTACTGGGGCCAACGTCCTGACTTTC
TRBJ1-5 | . | TRBV19 | . | CASSIIHQPQHF | TGTGCCAGTAGTATTATCCATCAGCCCCAGCATTTT
TRBJ1-1 | . | TRBV23-1 | . | CASSRDSFLGVAFF | TGCGCCAGCAGCCGAGACAGCTTCCTAGGCGTAGCTTTCTTT
TRBJ1-2 | . | TRBV7-8 | . | CASSLGGAGSDYGYTF | TGTGCCAGCAGCTTAGGAGGGGCAGGGAGTGACTATGGCTACACCTTC
TRBJ1-1 | . | TRBV6-5 | . | CASTRNTEAFF | TGTGCCAGCACTCGAAACACTGAAGCTTTCTTT
TRBJ2-5 | . | TRBV5-1 | . | CASSTPGRGETQYF | TGCGCCAGCAGTACACCGGGACGAGGGGAGACCCAGTACTTC
TRBJ1-1 | . | TRBV11-1 | . | CASSEGRRMNTEAFF | TGTGCCAGCAGCGAGGGACGGAGAATGAACACTGAAGCTTTCTTT
TRBJ2-1 | . | TRBV5-6 | . | CASSLGELRRIDNEQFF | TGTGCCAGCAGCTTGGGTGAACTGCGCAGAATAGACAATGAGCAGTTCTTC
TRBJ1-2 | . | TRBV28 | . | CASSLEIGGYGYTF | TGTGCCAGCAGTTTAGAAATAGGGGGCTATGGCTACACCTTC
TRBJ1-2 | . | TRBV19 | . | CASSPFAGGYGYTF | TGTGCCAGTAGTCCCTTCGCCGGGGGCTATGGCTACACCTTC
TRBJ1-1 | . | TRBV19 | . | CASSIGRQNTEAFF | TGTGCCAGTAGTATAGGGAGACAGAACACTGAAGCTTTCTTT
TRBJ1-5 | . | TRBV19 | TRBD1 | CASSASPGQGRQPQHF | TGTGCCAGTAGTGCCTCACCGGGACAGGGGCGTCAGCCCCAGCATTTT
TRBJ1-1 | . | TRBV27 | TRBD1 | CASRRQGTGTEAFF | TGTGCCAGCAGGCGACAGGGTACGGGAACTGAAGCTTTCTTT
TRBJ1-2 | . | TRBV18 | . | CATRSGAGPYGYTF | TGTGCCACCCGCTCGGGGGCAGGACCCTATGGCTACACCTTC
TRBJ1-1 | . | TRBV6-5 | . | CASSRSQAYAEAFF | TGTGCCAGCAGTAGATCTCAGGCGTACGCTGAAGCTTTCTTT
TRBJ1-1 | . | TRBV5-1 | TRBD1 | CASSLTGTGWDTEAFF | TGCGCCAGCAGCCTAACCGGGACAGGGTGGGACACTGAAGCTTTCTTT
TRBJ2-2 | . | TRBV7-9 | TRBD2 | CASSRTSGGYTGELFF | TGTGCCAGCAGCCGCACTAGCGGGGGGTACACCGGGGAGCTGTTTTTT
TRBJ1-3 | . | TRBV9 | . | CASSVGDTYSGNTIYF | TGTGCCAGCAGCGTAGGGGACACCTACTCTGGAAACACCATATATTTT
TRBJ2-1 | . | TRBV7-9 | TRBD1 | CASSRDQRDRGLGEQFF | TGTGCCAGCAGCAGAGATCAGCGGGACAGGGGGCTTGGTGAGCAGTTCTTC
TRBJ1-1 | . | TRBV18 | TRBD1 | CASSPRQGIDTEAFF | TGTGCCAGCTCACCTCGACAGGGAATAGACACTGAAGCTTTCTTT
TRBJ2-7 | . | TRBV19 | . | CASSPRVSSYEQYF | TGTGCCAGTAGCCCGCGGGTTAGCTCCTACGAGCAGTACTTC
TRBJ1-2 | . | TRBV6-5 | . | CASSAGTFAYGYTF | TGTGCCAGCAGCGCCGGGACATTCGCCTATGGCTACACCTTC
TRBJ1-5 | . | TRBV24-1 | TRBD1 | CATSEGQGINQPQHF | TGTGCCACCAGTGAGGGACAGGGGATCAATCAGCCCCAGCATTTT
TRBJ2-1 | . | TRBV9 | TRBD2 | CASSVRPGTSGGYNEQFF | TGTGCCAGCAGCGTCCGTCCCGGGACTAGCGGGGGGTACAATGAGCAGTTCTTC
TRBJ1-2 | few | TRBV11-3 | . | CASSLSGNSGYTF | TGTGCCAGCAGCTTATCCGGGAACAGTGGCTACACCTTC
TRBJ1-4 | . | TRBV19 | . | CASKEGGGEKLFF | TGTGCCAGTAAGGAGGGGGGAGGTGAAAAACTGTTTTTT
TRBJ1-3 | once | TRBV30 | TRBD1 | CAWSMKGAYGNTIYF | TGTGCCTGGAGTATGAAGGGGGCATATGGAAACACCATATATTTT